This is a list of T cell receptor beta chains from one sample in a study of cytomegalovirus exposure and HLA in healthy donors. Clones were read by immunoSEQ multiplex PCR, and TCRdb kept only the in-frame ones, dropping some. The table lists some 150,000 clones, 77% of them singletons, with 3.5% to 5% in the top ten. Material: PBMCs. The origin of the receptors is a male donor in good health and CMV-seronegative. The CDR3 runs from the conserved cysteine through the conserved F or W. D genes are given only for firm matches. Expanded clones are given a class, and other clones once, few, many or no size at all.

TRBD1	TRBV27	once	TRBJ2-7	TGTGCCAGCCGAAAAGCCGGGACAGAGACCTACGAGCAGTACTTC	CASRKAGTETYEQYF
.	TRBV14	.	TRBJ1-5	TGTGCCAGCAGCCAAAGCAGGGGAAGACAGCCCCAGCATTTT	CASSQSRGRQPQHF
.	TRBV11-3	.	TRBJ1-3	TGTGCCAGCAGCGCGGGAGCTTCCGGAAACACCATATATTTT	CASSAGASGNTIYF
.	TRBV20-1	few	TRBJ1-1	TGCAGTGCTAGACTAGACAGTGAAGCTTTCTTT	CSARLDSEAFF
.	TRBV27	.	TRBJ2-7	TGTGCCAGCAGCATGTTACGAGGCGTACGGAGCTCCTACGAGCAGTACTTC	CASSMLRGVRSSYEQYF
.	TRBV9	.	TRBJ2-1	TGTGCCAGCAGCCCCCAGGTGGCAGATGAGCAGTTCTTC	CASSPQVADEQFF
.	TRBV5-8	.	TRBJ1-5	TGTGCCAGCAGCTTCGGGGTTCAGCCCCAGCATTTT	CASSFGVQPQHF
TRBD1	TRBV7-9	once	TRBJ1-2	TGTGCCAGCAGCTTAGGAACTCTCCGGGACAGGGTGGACTATGGCTACACCTTC	CASSLGTLRDRVDYGYTF
TRBD1	TRBV30	.	TRBJ1-2	TGTGCCTGGATTTCAGGGGGCTCCTATGGCTACACCTTC	CAWISGGSYGYTF
.	TRBV10-1	.	TRBJ2-7	TGCGCCAGCAGTGAGGGCCACCGATTAAACTACGAGCAGTACTTC	CASSEGHRLNYEQYF
TRBD2	TRBV7-9	.	TRBJ2-3	TGTTCCAGCAGATCTGGGACTAGCGGGGGGAGACGGACAGATACGCAGTATTTT	CSSRSGTSGGRRTDTQYF
.	TRBV5-4	.	TRBJ2-3	TGTGCCAGCAGCTTGGGGCAGTTCACAGATACGCAGTATTTT	CASSLGQFTDTQYF
TRBD1	TRBV29-1	.	TRBJ2-1	TGCAGCGTGGACACGAGGACAGGATACAATGAGCAGTTCTTC	CSVDTRTGYNEQFF
.	TRBV2	.	TRBJ2-1	TGTGCCAGCAGATCCCCCCACGGCAGGGAAAACTTGTTGGATGAGCAGTTCTTC	CASRSPHGRENLLDEQFF
TRBD2	TRBV5-4	.	TRBJ2-3	TGTGCCAGCAGCTTGGCCACTAGCGGGGCTAGCACAGATACGCAGTATTTT	CASSLATSGASTDTQYF
TRBD1	TRBV4-1	.	TRBJ1-5	TGCGCCAGCAGCCATGGGACAGGGAGTAGCAATCAGCCCCAGCATTTT	CASSHGTGSSNQPQHF
TRBD2	TRBV9	few	TRBJ2-1	TGTGCCAGCAGCGAAGCGGGAGGGGGGAATGAGCAGTTCTTC	CASSEAGGGNEQFF
TRBD2	TRBV27	.	TRBJ2-1	TGTGCCAGCAGGCCAAGCGGGGCCGCGGGGAATGAGCAGTTCTTC	CASRPSGAAGNEQFF